This TCR beta chain was captured by sequencing in a study of T-cell reconstitution after alpha-beta-depleted transplantation in children. Overall study results and limits: In some patients, recipient T cells and intrathymic progenitors surviving conditioning explained high day-60 diversity. Newly made T cells mostly supplied T-cell counts and diversity one year after transplant. Reportedly, roughly two months post-transplant, alpha-beta T cells arose from several hundred expanded graft clones.

Note on this clonotype: The antigen remains undetermined.

CDR1 is LNHNV, CDR2 YYDKDF, per germline (reference sequence). Trimming shortened V by 1 base and J by 4 bases, and 8 bases separated the two germline ends. The CDR3 extends over 14 amino acids. A TCRbeta library incorporating unique molecular identifiers was prepared. MiXCR was run by TCRdb on the PCR reads, yielding one entry per CDR3 protein. Altogether more than 300,000 distinct CDR3 sequences are present, about 16% being singletons, with the ten largest covering about 41%. The origin of this receptor is a male patient aged 2-15 years who had a stem cell transplant for acute lymphoblastic leukemia, so the T cells may come from the graft donor. This chain uses TRBV15 with TRBJ1-5; D remains ambiguous. This specimen was PBMCs, mostly from graft donor cells, taken 360 days after TCRalphabeta/CD19-depleted stem cell transplant. The CDR3 here is CATSRVQLNQPQHF. The CDR3 region has the DNA TGTGCCACCAGCAGAGTTCAGCTGAATCAGCCCCAGCATTTT.